The 19 T cell receptor beta chains presented below share a single source sample, sequenced in a study of early T cells in non-severe SARS-CoV-2 infection. A single record per CDR3 protein comes from TCRdb applying MiXCR to the 5' RACE reads. The sample consists of 45,000 to 60,000 distinct CDR3 sequences, approximately 10% of them appearing once. The sequenced material came from whole blood. The receptor source for this set is an adult who was a healthcare worker with PCR-confirmed SARS-CoV-2 infection or an uninfected control (not recorded which).

The rearrangement uses TRBV9 and TRBJ2-3; no definite D call. Germline CDR1 SGDLS, CDR2 YYNGEE. V was pared by 0 bases and J by 1 base, with 3 bases between. The CDR3 runs 13 residues. The CDR3 loop reads CASSVGRTDTQYF. CDR3 nucleotide sequence: TGTGCCAGCAGCGTAGGGCGCACAGATACGCAGTATTTT.

This clonotype was counted ten times or more. The rearrangement uses TRBV4-2 and TRBJ1-5; no definite D call. CDR3 length: 14 residues. The germline V and J ends were trimmed by 0 bases and 6 bases, with 9 bases remaining between them. The germline CDR1 and CDR2 sequences are LGHNA and YNFKEQ. The CDR3 is CASSQEKLGQPQHF. The CDR3 DNA follows: TGTGCCAGCAGCCAAGAAAAATTAGGTCAGCCCCAGCATTTT.

In this sample, this clonotype turned up a few times. The rearrangement uses TRBV19 and TRBJ2-3; TRBD1 is a possible D gene (5 bases). Trimming took 6 bases from V and 5 from J, leaving 18 bases between them. Germline values: CDR1 LNHDA, CDR2 SQIVND (reference sequence). The CDR3 covers 15 residues. The CDR3 sequence is CASRDSKLTRDTQYF. DNA for the CDR3: TGTGCCAGTAGAGACAGTAAACTTACAAGAGATACGCAGTATTTT.

A few counts support this clonotype. The chain couples TRBV3-1 to TRBJ1-3; D may be TRBD1 (5 bases). CDR3 length: 15 residues. Looked up from germline, CDR1 is LGHDT and CDR2 is YNNKEL (reference sequence). Trimming cost V 0 bases and J 9 bases, with 15 bases left between them. CDR3 protein: CASSQDWIRGATIYF. The CDR3 DNA reads TGTGCCAGCAGCCAAGACTGGATTCGTGGGGCCACCATATATTTT.

DNA of the CDR3: TGTGCCAGTAGTATTCGACAGGGGGCATATCCGGTGGACACTGAAGCTTTCTTT. Its translation is CASSIRQGAYPVDTEAFF. The rearrangement joins TRBV19 to TRBJ1-1, with 10 bases aligning to TRBD1. The CDR3 contains 18 residues. J was trimmed by 3 bases and V by 3 bases; bases with no gene match: 13. CDR1 LNHDA and CDR2 SQIVND come from the germline V gene (reference sequence).

Only a few counts were recorded for this clonotype. The chain is built from TRBV5-1 and TRBJ1-1, with no clear D. CDR3 length equals 14 residues. Germline V gene lookup returns CDR1 SGHRS and CDR2 YFSETQ. The V end lost 1 base, the J end lost 1 base, and 8 bases lay between the germline ends. The CDR3 here is CASSLQMSNTEAFF. CDR3 nucleotides: TGCGCCAGCAGCTTGCAAATGTCGAACACTGAAGCTTTCTTT.

The chain is built from TRBV29-1 and TRBJ2-7; 8 bases are a match to TRBD2. The CDR3 extends over 12 amino acids. Unmatched junction bases numbered 10, after V lost 8 bases and J lost 7 bases. CDR1 is SQVTM and CDR2 is ANQGSEA in the germline V gene. This CDR3 reads CSTQAGAGEQYF. CDR3 sequence (DNA): TGCAGCACCCAAGCGGGGGCGGGGGAGCAGTACTTC.

Ten or more counts support this clonotype. This chain connects TRBV6-5 to TRBJ2-3; TRBD2 is a possible D gene (5 bases). Germline CDR1 and CDR2: MNHEY and SVGAGI. Trimming took 5 bases from V and 1 from J, leaving 16 bases between them. The CDR3 covers 16 residues. The CDR3 DNA reads TGTGCCAGCAGTCCTTTCCCGAGGGCGGGCACAGATACGCAGTATTTT. This translates into CASSPFPRAGTDTQYF.

J is TRBJ2-5 and V is TRBV7-6; 8 nucleotides line up with TRBD1. Germline lookup yields CDR1 SGHVS and CDR2 FNYEAQ. V shed 5 bases, J shed 9 bases, and the junction held 8 bases outside the gene matches. This CDR3 contains 13 residues. Here the CDR3 DNA reads TGTGCCAGCAGCCCGGACAGGGCGAGCCCCCAGTACTTC. Translating gives CASSPDRASPQYF.

The rearrangement links TRBV5-4 to TRBJ1-1; D is unclear. CDR1 and CDR2 from the germline V gene are SGHNT and YYREEE (reference sequence). The V gene lost 2 bases and the J gene lost 10 bases, with 27 bases spanning the gap. The CDR3 is 17 residues long. CDR3 protein: CASSFLGPLPAPGGAFF. Here the CDR3 DNA reads TGTGCCAGCAGCTTCCTGGGCCCTCTTCCGGCCCCAGGAGGAGCTTTCTTT.

This clonotype was counted only a few times. The rearrangement joins TRBV7-3 to TRBJ1-1; TRBD1 is a possible D gene (5 bases). The CDR3 has 15 residues. Germline V CDR1 and CDR2: SGHTA, FQGTGA. Trimming took 0 bases from V and 6 from J, leaving 14 bases between them. CDR3 loop: CASSLTADWGSEAFF. The DNA for the CDR3 is TGTGCCAGCAGCTTAACGGCCGACTGGGGGTCTGAAGCTTTCTTT.

This chain uses TRBV20-1 with TRBJ2-1; no firm D call. Trimming left V 4 bases short and J 2 bases short, with 12 bases between. Per germline, CDR1 DFQATT and CDR2 SNEGSKA (reference sequence). CDR3 length equals 14 residues. CDR3 residues: CSANPGLAYNEQFF. Here the CDR3 DNA reads TGCAGTGCTAATCCGGGTCTTGCCTACAATGAGCAGTTCTTC.

CDR3 sequence: CASSLFRVNTEAFF. The CDR3 bases are TGCGCCAGCAGCCTTTTCAGGGTAAACACTGAAGCTTTCTTT. The rearrangement uses TRBV4-1 and TRBJ1-1; D might be TRBD1 (5 bases). CDR1 and CDR2 (germline): MGHRA, YSYEKL. This CDR3 spans 14 amino acids. V was trimmed by 4 bases and J by 2 bases, leaving 11 bases between them.

This chain connects TRBV30 to TRBJ2-3, with 8 bases fitting TRBD1. Unmatched junction bases numbered 11, after V lost 4 bases and J lost 2 bases. Looked up from germline, CDR1 is GTSNPN and CDR2 is SVGIG (reference sequence). The CDR3 sequence is 16 residues long. CDR3 amino acids: CAWNKQGAPDTDTQYF. The CDR3 DNA is TGTGCCTGGAATAAGCAGGGGGCCCCTGACACAGATACGCAGTATTTT.

This clonotype was seen only a few times. This chain connects TRBV2 to TRBJ2-1, with TRBD2 matching 10 bases. Germline values: CDR1 SNHLY, CDR2 FYNNEI. V was clipped by 8 bases and J by 9 bases; unmatched bases: 7. The CDR3 extends over 13 amino acids. The CDR3 bases are TGTGCCAGCTGTCTAGCGGGGGTGGGTGAGCAGTTCTTC. As protein: CASCLAGVGEQFF.

There are a few counts of this clonotype. The V gene is TRBV4-2, the J gene TRBJ2-5; perhaps TRBD2 as D (5 bases). The germline gives CDR1 LGHNA, CDR2 YNFKEQ. The CDR3 spans 14 residues. Trimming removed 0 bases from V and 5 bases from J, with 10 bases in between. DNA for the CDR3: TGTGCCAGCAGCCAAGATCTGGGAGAGGAGACCCAGTACTTC. Its protein is CASSQDLGEETQYF.

This clonotype showed up just a few times. The chain has TRBV6-6 and TRBJ2-7; D gene uncertain. The V and J ends lost 7 bases and 4 bases respectively, with 14 bases between them. Looked up from germline, CDR1 is MNHNY and CDR2 is SVGAGI (reference sequence). This CDR3 region has 13 residues. CDR3 in amino acids: CASTPALSYEQYF. The CDR3, as DNA: TGTGCCAGCACCCCCGCACTAAGTTACGAGCAGTACTTC.

The chain uses TRBV3-1 and TRBJ2-1; no clear D. The germline CDR1 and CDR2 sequences are LGHDT and YNNKEL (reference sequence). This CDR3 has 12 residues. The ends were cut back, 0 bases at V and 12 bases at J, with 9 bases in the middle. The CDR3 here is CASSQELLGQFF. The DNA of the CDR3 is TGTGCCAGCAGCCAAGAACTCCTGGGGCAGTTCTTC.

In this sample, this clonotype turned up many times. This rearrangement joins TRBV9 to TRBJ2-1, with 7 bases identical to TRBD2. This CDR3 region has 17 residues. V shed 3 bases, J shed 4 bases, and the junction held 13 bases outside the gene matches. Germline V gives CDR1 SGDLS, CDR2 YYNGEE. The CDR3 DNA reads TGTGCCAGCAGCGCCCCCCCCTCGACTAGCAGTTACAATGAGCAGTTCTTC. Translation: CASSAPPSTSSYNEQFF.